The clone carrying this T cell receptor beta chain turned up a few times. This specimen comes from a study of neurological immune-mediated disorders. TCRdb re-derived calls from the 5' RACE reads in MiXCR, one entry per CDR3 protein. The sample lists under 85,000 distinct CDR3 sequences; 10% were seen once. The germline CDR1 and CDR2 sequences are DFQATT and SNEGSKA (reference sequence). The CDR3 consists of 15 residues. V shed 5 bases and J shed 0 bases, with 14 bases lying between them. From 2 million PBMCs stored at -80 C, the unsorted libraries were generated. V is TRBV20-1 and J is TRBJ2-4; perhaps D is TRBD1 or TRBD2 (6 bases each). Specimen: PBMCs. The receptor was derived from a man aged 35 to 55 in good health. CDR3 in DNA: TGCAGTGCTCCTGAGGGGGGACTAGCCAAAAACATTCAGTACTTC. Amino acid sequence: CSAPEGGLAKNIQYF.